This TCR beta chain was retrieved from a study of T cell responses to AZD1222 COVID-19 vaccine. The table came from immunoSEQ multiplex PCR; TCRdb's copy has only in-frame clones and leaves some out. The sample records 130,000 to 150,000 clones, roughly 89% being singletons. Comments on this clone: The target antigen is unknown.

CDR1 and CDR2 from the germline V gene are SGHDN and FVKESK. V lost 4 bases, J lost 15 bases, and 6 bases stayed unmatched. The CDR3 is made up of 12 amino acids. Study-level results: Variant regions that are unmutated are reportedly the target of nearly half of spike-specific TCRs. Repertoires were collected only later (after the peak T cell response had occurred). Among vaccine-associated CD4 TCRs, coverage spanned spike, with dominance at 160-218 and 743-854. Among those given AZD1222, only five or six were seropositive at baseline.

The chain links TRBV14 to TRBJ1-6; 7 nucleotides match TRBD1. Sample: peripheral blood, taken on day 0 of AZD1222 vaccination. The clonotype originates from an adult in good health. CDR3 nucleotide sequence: TGTGCCAGCAGCCGACAGGGAGTCCTCCTCCACTTT. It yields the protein CASSRQGVLLHF.